This T cell receptor beta chain was recorded in a study of T-cell reconstitution after alpha-beta-depleted transplantation in children. Points from the study as a whole: At the one-year point after transplant, T-cell counts and TCRbeta diversity were found to come mostly from T cells that had been newly produced. Alpha-beta T cells about two months after transplant reportedly derived from several hundred expanded graft clones.

Unique molecular identifiers were incorporated into the prepared TCRbeta library. TCRdb itself ran the PCR reads through MiXCR, one entry per CDR3 protein. Of about 250,000 distinct CDR3 sequences listed, 20% to 30% are singletons. J was trimmed by 6 bases and V by 6 bases; bases with no gene match: 8. The CDR3 is 14 amino acids. In its sample, this clonotype was seen a few times. Its antigen is not known. The rearrangement uses TRBV12-3 or TRBV12-4 and TRBJ2-1, with TRBD2 identical over 7 bases. This specimen was PBMCs, mostly from graft donor cells, taken 360 days after TCRalphabeta/CD19-depleted stem cell transplant. The source is a female patient aged 2-9 years who had a stem cell transplant for congenital amegakaryocytic thrombocytopenia, so the T cells may come from the graft donor. The CDR3 loop is CASRKAGKPNEQFF. Here the CDR3 DNA reads TGTGCCAGCAGGAAAGCGGGAAAGCCCAATGAGCAGTTCTTC.